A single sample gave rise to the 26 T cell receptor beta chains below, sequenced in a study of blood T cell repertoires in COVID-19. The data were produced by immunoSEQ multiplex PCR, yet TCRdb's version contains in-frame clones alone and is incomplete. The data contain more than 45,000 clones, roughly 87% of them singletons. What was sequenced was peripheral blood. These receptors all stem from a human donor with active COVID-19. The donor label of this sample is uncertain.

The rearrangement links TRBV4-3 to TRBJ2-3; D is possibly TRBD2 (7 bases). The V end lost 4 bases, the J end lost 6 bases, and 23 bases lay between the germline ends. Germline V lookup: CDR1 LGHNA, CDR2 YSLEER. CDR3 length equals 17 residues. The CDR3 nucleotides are TGCGCCAGCAGCCTTACTTTCAAGGGGGGGCCGGGGGATACGCAGTATTTT. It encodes CASSLTFKGGPGDTQYF.

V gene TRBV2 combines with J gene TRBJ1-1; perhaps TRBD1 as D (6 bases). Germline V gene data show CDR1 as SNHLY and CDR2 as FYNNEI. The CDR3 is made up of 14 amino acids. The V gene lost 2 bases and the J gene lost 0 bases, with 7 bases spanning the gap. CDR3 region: CASSEWTVNTEAFF. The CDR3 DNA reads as TGTGCCAGCAGTGAATGGACAGTGAACACTGAAGCTTTCTTT.

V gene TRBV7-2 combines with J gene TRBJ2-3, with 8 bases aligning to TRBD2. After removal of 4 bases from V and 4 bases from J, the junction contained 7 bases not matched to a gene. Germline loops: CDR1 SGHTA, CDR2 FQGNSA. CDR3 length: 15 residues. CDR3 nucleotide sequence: TGTGCCAGCAGCTCTGCCCGGGGGGGATCAGATACGCAGTATTTT. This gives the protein CASSSARGGSDTQYF.

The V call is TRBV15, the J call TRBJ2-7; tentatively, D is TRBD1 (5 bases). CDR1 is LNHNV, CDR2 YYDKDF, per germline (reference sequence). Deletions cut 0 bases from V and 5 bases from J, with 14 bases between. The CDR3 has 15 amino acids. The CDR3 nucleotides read TGTGCCACCAGCAGAGACAGGGTTTTTGAGGACGAGCAGTACTTC. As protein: CATSRDRVFEDEQYF.

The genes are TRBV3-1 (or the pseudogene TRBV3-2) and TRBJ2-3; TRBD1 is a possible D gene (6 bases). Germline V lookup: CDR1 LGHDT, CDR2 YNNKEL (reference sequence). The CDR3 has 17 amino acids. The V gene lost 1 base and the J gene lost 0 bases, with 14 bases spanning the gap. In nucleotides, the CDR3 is TGTGCCAGCAGCCAAGGCCCGGGGACACCTAGCACAGATACGCAGTATTTT. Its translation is CASSQGPGTPSTDTQYF.

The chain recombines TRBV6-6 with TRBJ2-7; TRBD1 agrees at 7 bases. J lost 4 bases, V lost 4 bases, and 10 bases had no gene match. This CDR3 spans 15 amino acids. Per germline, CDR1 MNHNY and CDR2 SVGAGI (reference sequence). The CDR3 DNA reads TGTGCCAGCAGTTGGGATGACAGGGTTATTTACGAGCAGTACTTC. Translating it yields CASSWDDRVIYEQYF.

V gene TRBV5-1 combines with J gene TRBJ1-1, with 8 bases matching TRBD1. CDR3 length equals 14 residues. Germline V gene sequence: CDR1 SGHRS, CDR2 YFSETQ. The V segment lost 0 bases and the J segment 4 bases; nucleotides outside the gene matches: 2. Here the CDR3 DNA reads TGCGCCAGCAGCTTGGGTCAGGGGGCCACTGAAGCTTTCTTT. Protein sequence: CASSLGQGATEAFF.

The CDR3 protein is CASSWGTFTGELFF. CDR3 DNA: TGTGCCAGCAGCTGGGGGACTTTCACCGGGGAGCTGTTTTTT. The chain couples TRBV2 to TRBJ2-2, with a tentative D call TRBD2 (6 bases). V was pared by 6 bases and J by 4 bases, with 12 bases between. Germline V gene data show CDR1 as SNHLY and CDR2 as FYNNEI. This CDR3 is built from 14 residues.

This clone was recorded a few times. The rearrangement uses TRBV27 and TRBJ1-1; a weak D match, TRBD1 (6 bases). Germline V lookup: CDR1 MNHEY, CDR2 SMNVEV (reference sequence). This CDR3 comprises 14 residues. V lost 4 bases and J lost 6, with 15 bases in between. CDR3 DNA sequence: TGTGCCAGCAGTTCGAACAGGGTTGCGCCTGAAGCTTTCTTT. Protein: CASSSNRVAPEAFF.

The CDR3 sequence: CASSLAISGDETQYF. CDR3 bases: TGTGCCAGCAGCTTAGCGATTAGCGGGGATGAGACCCAGTACTTC. This rearrangement joins TRBV7-6 to TRBJ2-5, with 8 nucleotides matching TRBD2. Germline V gene data show CDR1 as SGHVS and CDR2 as FNYEAQ. J gave up 5 bases and V 0 bases, and 5 bases lay outside the gene matches. This CDR3 is built from 15 residues.

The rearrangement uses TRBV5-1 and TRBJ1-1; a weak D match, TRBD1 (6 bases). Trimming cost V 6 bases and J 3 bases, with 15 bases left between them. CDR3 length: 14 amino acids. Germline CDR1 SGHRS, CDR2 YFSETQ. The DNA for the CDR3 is TGCGCCAGCACCTTCGGGGGGCGGGACACTGAAGCTTTCTTT. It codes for CASTFGGRDTEAFF.

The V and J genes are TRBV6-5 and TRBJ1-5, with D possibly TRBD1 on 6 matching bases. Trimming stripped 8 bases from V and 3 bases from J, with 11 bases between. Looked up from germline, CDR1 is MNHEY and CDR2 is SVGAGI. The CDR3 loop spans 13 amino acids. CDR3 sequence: CASCTGPNQPQHF. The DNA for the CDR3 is TGTGCCAGCTGCACAGGGCCCAATCAGCCCCAGCATTTT.

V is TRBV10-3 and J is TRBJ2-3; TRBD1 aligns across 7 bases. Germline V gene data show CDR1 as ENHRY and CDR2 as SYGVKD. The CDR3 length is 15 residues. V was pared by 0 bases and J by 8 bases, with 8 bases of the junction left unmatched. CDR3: CAISESPGGEGTQYF. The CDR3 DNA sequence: TGTGCCATCAGTGAGTCGCCAGGGGGAGAGGGTACGCAGTATTTT.

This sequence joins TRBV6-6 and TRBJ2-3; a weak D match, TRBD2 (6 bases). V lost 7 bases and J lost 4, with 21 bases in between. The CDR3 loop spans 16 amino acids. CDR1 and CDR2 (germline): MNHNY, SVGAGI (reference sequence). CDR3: CASMASEPRWADTQYF. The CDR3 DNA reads TGTGCCAGCATGGCTAGCGAGCCTAGGTGGGCAGATACGCAGTATTTT.

CDR3 DNA sequence: TGCGCCAGCAGCGGCCAGCGGACTAGCGGAGGAGATACGCAGTATTTT. It translates to CASSGQRTSGGDTQYF. This sequence joins TRBV5-1 and TRBJ2-3, with 10 bases fitting TRBD2. Trimming cost V 4 bases and J 5 bases; bases outside gene matches: 10. Germline lookup yields CDR1 SGHRS and CDR2 YFSETQ. The CDR3 length is 16 residues.

The DNA of the CDR3 is TGTGCCAGTAGTATAGTGGACAGCCGGAGGAACACTGAAGCTTTCTTT. Translation gives CASSIVDSRRNTEAFF. The chain employs TRBV19 and TRBJ1-1, with a tentative D call TRBD1 (6 bases). The V and J ends lost 1 base and 1 base respectively, with 13 bases between them. Germline CDR1 reads LNHDA; CDR2 reads SQIVND (reference sequence). CDR3 length: 16 amino acids.

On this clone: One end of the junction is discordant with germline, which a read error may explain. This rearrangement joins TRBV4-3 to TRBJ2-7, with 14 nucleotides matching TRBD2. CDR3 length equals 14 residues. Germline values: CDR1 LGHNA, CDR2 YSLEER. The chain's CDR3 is CASSQELGTSGGLF. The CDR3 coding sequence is TGCGCCAGCAGCCAAGAACTTGGGACTAGCGGGGGCCTTTTC.

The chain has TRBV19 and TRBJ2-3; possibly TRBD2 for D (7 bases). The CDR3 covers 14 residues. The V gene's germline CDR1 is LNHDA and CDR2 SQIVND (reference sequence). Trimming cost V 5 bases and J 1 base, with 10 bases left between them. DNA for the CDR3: TGTGCCAGTAGTCGCGGGGGCGGCACAGATACGCAGTATTTT. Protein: CASSRGGGTDTQYF.

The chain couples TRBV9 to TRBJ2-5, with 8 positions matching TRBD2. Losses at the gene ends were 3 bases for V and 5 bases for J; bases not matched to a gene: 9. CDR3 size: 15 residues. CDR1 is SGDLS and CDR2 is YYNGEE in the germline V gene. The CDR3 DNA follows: TGTGCCAGCAGCGCCCGCGGGGGGAGCGCGGAGACCCAGTACTTC. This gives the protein CASSARGGSAETQYF.

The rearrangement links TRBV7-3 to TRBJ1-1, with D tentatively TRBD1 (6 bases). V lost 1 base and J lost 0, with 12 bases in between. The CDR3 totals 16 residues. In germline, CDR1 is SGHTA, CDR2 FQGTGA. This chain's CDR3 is CASSLSGGRMNTEAFF. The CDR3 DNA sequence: TGTGCCAGCAGCTTAAGCGGGGGGCGAATGAACACTGAAGCTTTCTTT. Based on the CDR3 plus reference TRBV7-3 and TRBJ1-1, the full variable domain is GAGVSQTPSNKVTEKGKYVELRCDPISGHTALYWYRQSLGQGPEFLIYFQGTGAADDSGLPNDRFFAVRPEGSVSTLKIQRTERGDSAVYLCASSLSGGRMNTEAFFGQGTRLTVV.

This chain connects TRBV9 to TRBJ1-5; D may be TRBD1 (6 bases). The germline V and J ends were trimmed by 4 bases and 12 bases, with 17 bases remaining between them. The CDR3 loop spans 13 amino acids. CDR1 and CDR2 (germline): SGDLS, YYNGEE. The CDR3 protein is CASSRGDGTFQHF. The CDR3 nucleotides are TGTGCCAGCAGCCGGGGGGATGGGACATTCCAGCATTTT.

This CDR3 reads CASSLDRQGRFEQYF. In DNA form, the CDR3 reads TGTGCCAGCAGCTTAGACAGGCAGGGTCGATTCGAGCAGTACTTC. The rearrangement links TRBV11-2 to TRBJ2-7; D might be TRBD1 (5 bases). The CDR3 length is 15 residues. V lost 0 bases and J 6 bases, leaving 15 bases between the germline ends. Per the germline V gene, CDR1 is SGHAT and CDR2 is FQNNGV.

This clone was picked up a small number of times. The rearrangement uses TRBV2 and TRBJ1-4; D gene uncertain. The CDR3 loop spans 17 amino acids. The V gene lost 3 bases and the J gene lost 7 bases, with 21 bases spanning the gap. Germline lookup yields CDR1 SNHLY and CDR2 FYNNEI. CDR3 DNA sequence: TGTGCCAGCAGTGATAACCAGGCCCGAATATCCGTTGAAAAACTGTTTTTT. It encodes CASSDNQARISVEKLFF. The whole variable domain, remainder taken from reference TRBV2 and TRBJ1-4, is EPEVTQTPSHQVTQMGQEVILRCVPISNHLYFYWYRQILGQKVEFLVSFYNNEISEKSEIFDDQFSVERPDGSNFTLKIRSTKLEDSAMYFCASSDNQARISVEKLFFGSGTQLSVL.

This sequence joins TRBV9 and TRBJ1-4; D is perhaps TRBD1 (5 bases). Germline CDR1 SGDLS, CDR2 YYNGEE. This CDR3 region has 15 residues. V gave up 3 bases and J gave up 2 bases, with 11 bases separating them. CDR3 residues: CASSARAGTNEKLFF. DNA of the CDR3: TGTGCCAGCAGCGCCAGGGCAGGGACTAATGAAAAACTGTTTTTT.

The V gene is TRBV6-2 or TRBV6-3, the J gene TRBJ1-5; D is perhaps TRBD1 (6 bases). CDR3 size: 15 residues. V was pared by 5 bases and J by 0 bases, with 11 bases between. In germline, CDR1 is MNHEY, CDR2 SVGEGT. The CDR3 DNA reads TGTGCCAGCAGTCAAGGACAGTTTAGCAATCAGCCCCAGCATTTT. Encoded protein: CASSQGQFSNQPQHF.

The CDR3 bases are TGTGCCAGCAGCTTACCCCTGGGACAGGGATCGTCTGGGGCCAACGTCCTGACTTTC. This codes for CASSLPLGQGSSGANVLTF. This chain joins TRBV7-3 and TRBJ2-6; 9 bases line up with TRBD1. This CDR3 is 19 amino acids long. Germline-derived CDR1 and CDR2 are SGHTA and FQGTGA. J was trimmed by 1 base and V by 2 bases; bases with no gene match: 9.